One sample yielded the 7 T cell receptor beta chains listed below, sequenced in a study of CD8 T cells in Susac syndrome. Random hexamers were used to reverse transcribe the RNA input (about 0.5 to 1 ug). MiXCR, applied by TCRdb to the immunoSEQ multiplex PCR reads, yields one record per CDR3 protein. Here the sample spans 55,000 to 70,000 distinct CDR3 sequences, around 93% being singletons. The sequenced sample was CD8+ T cells from PBMCs. These receptors were collected from a human donor in good health.

The V and J genes are TRBV10-3 and TRBJ2-5; 9 nucleotides line up with TRBD1. The V gene end was trimmed by 6 bases and the J gene end by 5 bases; junction bases not matched to a gene: 7. Germline-derived CDR1 and CDR2 are ENHRY and SYGVKD. The CDR3 consists of 14 residues. CDR3 bases: TGTGCCATCAGCTCGACAGGGGGGGGCGAGACCCAGTACTTC. It encodes CAISSTGGGETQYF.

The chain employs TRBV7-8 and TRBJ2-7, with D uncertain. V lost 2 bases and J lost 3, with 5 bases in between. CDR3 size: 12 residues. CDR1 is SGHVS and CDR2 is FQNEAQ in the germline V gene. In nucleotides, the CDR3 is TGTGCCAGCAGCTTAATAATCTACGAGCAGTACTTC. It codes for CASSLIIYEQYF.

The CDR3 protein is CASSAPDTQETQYF. CDR3 coding DNA: TGTGCCAGCAGCGCCCCGGACACCCAAGAGACCCAGTACTTC. The chain carries TRBV7-9 and TRBJ2-5, with a possible D match to TRBD1 (5 bases). V gave up 5 bases and J gave up 1 base, with 11 bases separating them. The CDR3 is 14 amino acids. From germline, CDR1 is SEHNR and CDR2 FQNEAQ (reference sequence). The variable domain in full, with the rest retrieved from reference TRBV7-9 and TRBJ2-5, is DTGVSQNPRHKITKRGQNVTFRCDPISEHNRLYWYRQTLGQGPEFLTYFQNEAQLEKSRLLSDRFSAERPKGSFSTLEIQRTEQGDSAMYLCASSAPDTQETQYFGPGTRLLVL.

The genes are TRBV29-1 and TRBJ2-5; tentative D call: TRBD2 (6 bases). This CDR3 contains 15 residues. V lost 6 bases, J lost 10 bases, and 27 bases lay in between. Germline CDR1 and CDR2: SQVTM and ANQGSEA. The CDR3 loop reads CSVGSPEGPGVGQYF. CDR3 bases: TGCAGCGTGGGTTCCCCGGAGGGACCCGGGGTGGGCCAGTACTTC.

V and J are TRBV7-3 and TRBJ2-7, with TRBD2 identical over 8 bases. The CDR3 has 15 amino acids. The V segment lost 8 bases and the J segment 2 bases; nucleotides outside the gene matches: 11. The germline gives CDR1 SGHTA, CDR2 FQGTGA. The CDR3 protein is CASSVGAGAAYEQYF. The CDR3 bases are TGTGCCAGCTCGGTAGGAGCGGGGGCAGCCTACGAGCAGTACTTC. The entire variable domain, with the rest obtained from reference TRBV7-3 and TRBJ2-7, is as follows: GAGVSQTPSNKVTEKGKYVELRCDPISGHTALYWYRQSLGQGPEFLIYFQGTGAADDSGLPNDRFFAVRPEGSVSTLKIQRTERGDSAVYLCASSVGAGAAYEQYFGPGTRLTVT.

This sequence joins TRBV5-1 and TRBJ2-2, with unresolved D. Trimming pared 0 bases from V and 7 bases from J, leaving 10 bases between. Germline CDR1 is SGHRS and CDR2 is YFSETQ. The CDR3 runs 14 residues. The CDR3 bases are TGCGCCAGCAGCTTGGGGATGACACTCGGGGAGCTGTTTTTT. Translating it yields CASSLGMTLGELFF.

The chain combines TRBV27 with TRBJ2-5; unclear D gene. The CDR3 has 12 amino acids. Trimming took 6 bases from V and 5 from J, leaving 10 bases between them. Germline V lookup: CDR1 MNHEY, CDR2 SMNVEV (reference sequence). CDR3 nucleotides: TGTGCCAGCAGGTCCGCGGCCGAGACCCAGTACTTC. It encodes CASRSAAETQYF.